Below, 27 T cell receptor beta chains from the same sample are listed, as sequenced in a study of blood T cell repertoires in COVID-19. Sequenced by immunoSEQ multiplex PCR; TCRdb stores in-frame clones only, minus some. The sample records fewer than 200,000 clones, about four fifths being singletons. The sample comprised peripheral blood. All receptors come from a man aged 35 to 55 who had recovered from COVID-19.

This clone was detected once. The chain couples TRBV2 to TRBJ2-3, with 7 bases identical to TRBD2. V dropped 7 bases and J dropped 4; count of bases not matched to a gene: 8. From germline, CDR1 is SNHLY and CDR2 FYNNEI. The CDR3 is made up of 14 amino acids. The DNA for the CDR3 is TGTGCCAGCAAGACCATGGGGGGGGCAGATACGCAGTATTTT. Its protein product is CASKTMGGADTQYF.

This clone occurred once. The chain recombines TRBV30 with TRBJ2-3; D might be TRBD2 (6 bases). CDR1 is GTSNPN and CDR2 is SVGIG in the germline V gene (reference sequence). Between the trimmed V and J ends, which lost 0 bases and 2 bases, there was a span of 9 bases. CDR3 length: 14 amino acids. The chain's CDR3 is CAWSVIADTDTQYF. The CDR3 bases are TGTGCCTGGAGTGTAATAGCGGACACAGATACGCAGTATTTT.

This chain uses TRBV9 with TRBJ1-4; TRBD1 might be the D (5 bases). The CDR3 totals 15 residues. V lost 3 bases, J lost 5 bases, and 14 bases lay in between. CDR1 is SGDLS and CDR2 is YYNGEE in the germline V gene. The CDR3 region has the DNA TGTGCCAGCAGCGCGGAGGGACGGTTAAATGAAAAACTGTTTTTT. Translating gives CASSAEGRLNEKLFF. The full variable domain, completed using reference TRBV9 and TRBJ1-4, is DSGVTQTPKHLITATGQRVTLRCSPRSGDLSVYWYQQSLDQGLQFLIQYYNGEERAKGNILERFSAQQFPDLHSELNLSSLELGDSALYFCASSAEGRLNEKLFFGSGTQLSVL.

The rearrangement links TRBV29-1 to TRBJ2-1, with a tentative D call TRBD2 (5 bases). The V gene's germline CDR1 is SQVTM and CDR2 ANQGSEA. Trimming shortened V by 4 bases and J by 3 bases, and 13 bases separated the two germline ends. The CDR3 is 14 residues long. DNA of the CDR3: TGCAGCGTTGTAAGCCGGGGAAACTACAATGAGCAGTTCTTC. Protein sequence: CSVVSRGNYNEQFF.

The gene calls are TRBV9 and TRBJ2-2; D not resolved. This CDR3 spans 12 amino acids. Trimming took 3 bases from V and 5 from J, leaving 5 bases between them. The germline V gene encodes CDR1 SGDLS and CDR2 YYNGEE. This CDR3 reads CASSERTGELFF. CDR3 in DNA: TGTGCCAGCAGCGAGAGGACCGGGGAGCTGTTTTTT.

The V gene is TRBV4-3, the J gene TRBJ2-5; D remains ambiguous. The CDR3 is made up of 13 amino acids. The ends were cut back, 8 bases at V and 3 bases at J, with 13 bases in the middle. CDR1 LGHNA and CDR2 YSLEER come from the germline V gene. CDR3 sequence reads: CASQQYPEETQYF. The CDR3, as DNA: TGCGCCAGCCAACAATATCCAGAAGAGACCCAGTACTTC.

The chain couples TRBV7-2 to TRBJ2-7; D not resolved. V was trimmed by 7 bases and J by 2 bases, leaving 12 bases between them. This CDR3 contains 13 residues. CDR1 is SGHTA, CDR2 FQGNSA, per germline. The CDR3 coding sequence is TGTGCCAGCACCAGCGATCTTACCTACGAGCAGTACTTC. It translates to CASTSDLTYEQYF.

The CDR3 loop is CASSFGQGLRAFF. The CDR3 nucleotides are TGTGCCAGCAGCTTCGGACAGGGCCTGAGGGCTTTCTTT. This sequence joins TRBV5-8 and TRBJ1-1; 8 bases fit TRBD1. The CDR3 consists of 13 residues. The V gene's germline CDR1 is SGHTS and CDR2 YDEGEE. J gave up 11 bases and V 2 bases, and 8 bases lay outside the gene matches. The whole variable domain, filled in from reference TRBV5-8 and TRBJ1-1, reads EAGVTQSPTHLIKTRGQQATLRCSPISGHTSVYWYQQALGLGLQFLLWYDEGEERNRGNFPPRFSGRQFPNYSSELNVNALELEDSALYLCASSFGQGLRAFFGQGTRLTVV.

The chain joins TRBV19 to TRBJ2-1, with 10 bases matching TRBD2. The V segment lost 10 bases and the J segment 0 bases; nucleotides outside the gene matches: 9. The CDR3 has 16 amino acids. CDR1 LNHDA and CDR2 SQIVND come from the germline V gene (reference sequence). The CDR3 here is CATRLAGGSSYNEQFF. CDR3 DNA sequence: TGTGCCACCAGACTAGCGGGCGGGAGCTCCTACAATGAGCAGTTCTTC.

This chain joins TRBV3-1 (or the pseudogene TRBV3-2) and TRBJ1-6; D ambiguous. The CDR3 consists of 13 residues. V lost 9 bases and J 13 bases, leaving 19 bases between the germline ends. CDR1 is LGHDT, CDR2 YNNKEL, per germline (reference sequence). Written as DNA, the CDR3 is TGTGCCAGTCGTTCGGCCTCGGGGTTCCCCCTCCACTTT. Translated: CASRSASGFPLHF.

This chain joins TRBV29-1 and TRBJ2-7, with a tentative D call TRBD2 (6 bases). The V and J ends lost 4 bases and 10 bases respectively, with 17 bases between them. Germline CDR1 is SQVTM and CDR2 is ANQGSEA. The CDR3 has 12 residues. CDR3 coding DNA: TGCAGCGTTGGAGGTTCGGGCGGGACTCAGTACTTC. It is translated as CSVGGSGGTQYF.

The J gene is TRBJ2-3, the V gene TRBV19, with TRBD1 matching over 7 bases. Germline loops: CDR1 LNHDA, CDR2 SQIVND (reference sequence). The CDR3 runs 14 residues. Germline trimming cut 7 bases from V and 2 bases from J; bases unmatched to any gene: 6. The chain's CDR3 is CASTDGQATDTQYF. The CDR3 coding sequence is TGTGCCAGTACCGATGGACAGGCCACAGATACGCAGTATTTT.

The rearrangement links TRBV27 to TRBJ1-2; D gene uncertain. Germline V CDR1 and CDR2: MNHEY, SMNVEV (reference sequence). The germline V and J ends were trimmed by 0 bases and 3 bases, with 5 bases remaining between them. The CDR3 runs 13 residues. CDR3 sequence reads: CASSLSADYGYTF. CDR3 DNA: TGTGCCAGCAGTTTATCGGCAGACTATGGCTACACCTTC.

This chain connects TRBV15 to TRBJ2-7, with D uncertain. Germline V CDR1 and CDR2: LNHNV, YYDKDF (reference sequence). V shed 5 bases and J shed 4 bases, with 12 bases lying between them. The CDR3 contains 13 residues. CDR3 in amino acids: CATSEDRSYEQYF. The CDR3 region has the DNA TGTGCCACCAGCGAAGATAGGAGTTACGAGCAGTACTTC.

V and J are TRBV5-6 and TRBJ1-6; 11 bases are a match to TRBD1. The CDR3 sequence is 15 residues long. From germline, CDR1 is SGHDT and CDR2 YYEEEE. V gave up 4 bases and J gave up 11 bases; unmatched junction bases: 8. CDR3 region: CASSPGQGAYPPLHF. The CDR3 region has the DNA TGTGCCAGCAGCCCAGGACAGGGGGCGTATCCACCCCTCCACTTT.

The chain has TRBV7-2 and TRBJ2-4, with TRBD1 as a possible D gene (6 bases). CDR3 length: 12 residues. Trimming pared 1 base from V and 12 bases from J, leaving 10 bases between. Per the germline V gene, CDR1 is SGHTA and CDR2 is FQGNSA. CDR3 protein: CASSLGGTRQYF. The CDR3 nucleotides are TGTGCCAGCAGCTTAGGGGGGACACGTCAGTACTTC.

This clone came up once. The chain uses TRBV14 and TRBJ2-7; D not certain. V was shortened by 4 bases and J by 3 bases, with 16 bases between the two germline ends. The germline V gene has CDR1 SGHDN and CDR2 FVKESK. This CDR3 has 15 residues. CDR3 sequence (DNA): TGTGCCAGCAGCCTTTCGTCGGGTCGTAGCTACGAGCAGTACTTC. It codes for CASSLSSGRSYEQYF.

CDR3 region: CATSRGGGTDTQYF. In nucleotides, the CDR3 is TGTGCCACCAGCAGAGGGGGGGGCACAGATACGCAGTATTTT. This rearrangement joins TRBV15 to TRBJ2-3, with D perhaps matching TRBD2 (6 bases). Germline V gene lookup returns CDR1 LNHNV and CDR2 YYDKDF (reference sequence). Trimming removed 1 base from V and 1 base from J, with 6 bases in between. CDR3 length equals 14 residues.

V gene TRBV18 combines with J gene TRBJ1-2; 7 nucleotides line up with TRBD1. Looked up from germline, CDR1 is KGHSH and CDR2 is LQKENI. The trim removed 6 bases at V and 5 bases at J, leaving 12 bases unmatched. The CDR3 runs 15 residues. The CDR3 protein is CASSPGQMVIYGYTF. The DNA of the CDR3 is TGTGCCAGCTCGCCGGGACAGATGGTTATATATGGCTACACCTTC.

The chain is built from TRBV4-2 and TRBJ2-5, with a possible D match to TRBD2 (6 bases). There are 16 residues in the CDR3. The germline V gene has CDR1 LGHNA and CDR2 YNFKEQ. Trimming pared 0 bases from V and 0 bases from J, leaving 11 bases between. The CDR3 region has the DNA TGTGCCAGCAGCCAAGAAGCCGGGGGACACCAAGAGACCCAGTACTTC. Translating gives CASSQEAGGHQETQYF.

The V call is TRBV7-2, the J call TRBJ1-2; a possible D gene is TRBD1 (6 bases). CDR1 is SGHTA, CDR2 FQGNSA, per germline. V was pared by 3 bases and J by 7 bases, with 9 bases between. The CDR3 covers 12 residues. CDR3 DNA: TGTGCCAGCAGCTTTCAGGGGACTGGCTACACCTTC. This translates into CASSFQGTGYTF.

The V gene is TRBV27, the J gene TRBJ1-2, with unresolved D. Germline V gene data show CDR1 as MNHEY and CDR2 as SMNVEV (reference sequence). This CDR3 region has 13 residues. Trimming shortened V by 2 bases and J by 7 bases, and 11 bases separated the two germline ends. The CDR3 DNA reads TGTGCCAGCAGTTTAGGTCGGTTTGGTGGCTACACCTTC. It specifies CASSLGRFGGYTF.

The J gene is TRBJ2-5, the V gene TRBV7-6, with D possibly being TRBD1 (5 bases). Germline lookup yields CDR1 SGHVS and CDR2 FNYEAQ. Trimming stripped 5 bases from V and 2 bases from J, with 15 bases between. CDR3 length: 15 residues. Written as DNA, the CDR3 is TGTGCCAGCAGCCCCCACCCAGCAGGGCAAGAGACCCAGTACTTC. It yields the protein CASSPHPAGQETQYF.

The V call is TRBV9, the J call TRBJ1-5; no reliable D call. Trimming removed 0 bases from V and 5 bases from J, with 6 bases in between. This CDR3 region has 13 residues. Per the germline V gene, CDR1 is SGDLS and CDR2 is YYNGEE. The CDR3 nucleotides are TGTGCCAGCAGCGTAGGTCCCTATCAGCCCCAGCATTTT. This sequence encodes CASSVGPYQPQHF.

This clone appeared a single time. The V call is TRBV14, the J call TRBJ1-2; no clear D gene. Trimming cost V 0 bases and J 4 bases, with 6 bases left between them. The CDR3 runs 13 residues. The germline CDR1 and CDR2 sequences are SGHDN and FVKESK. The CDR3 sequence is CASSQDPGYGYTF. The CDR3, as DNA: TGTGCCAGCAGCCAAGATCCAGGCTATGGCTACACCTTC.

The V call is TRBV30, the J call TRBJ2-7, with 7 bases lining up with TRBD2. CDR1 is GTSNPN, CDR2 SVGIG, per germline (reference sequence). The CDR3 extends over 13 amino acids. J gave up 2 bases and V 2 bases, and 3 bases lay outside the gene matches. CDR3 bases: TGTGCCTGGAGTTTAGCGGGCCCCTACGAGCAGTACTTC. As protein: CAWSLAGPYEQYF.

The chain has TRBV7-6 and TRBJ2-7; TRBD1 agrees at 7 bases. V trimming: 5 bases; J trimming: 2 bases; junction bases outside the gene matches: 6. This CDR3 contains 14 residues. Germline V gene data show CDR1 as SGHVS and CDR2 as FNYEAQ. As DNA, the CDR3 is TGTGCCAGCAGCATATCCGGGACAGCCTACGAGCAGTACTTC. Its translation is CASSISGTAYEQYF.